This paragraph covers one TCR beta chain sequence. Its antigen is currently unknown. The ends lost 6 bases at V and 1 base at J; junction bases unmatched: 5. Looked up from germline, CDR1 is SNHLY and CDR2 is FYNNEI. CDR3 size: 15 residues. This sample was included in a study of shared clonotypes between healthy human individuals. The genomic DNA of each subset was split evenly across several immunoSEQ plates. Some clones are missing from TCRdb's copy, which holds only in-frame ones; the method was immunoSEQ multiplex PCR. The sample shows around 2.1 million clones, about 93% of them seen only once. It was CD45RO-negative cells, positively selected for CCR7, that made up naive CD8 cells, with terminally differentiated effector memory CD45RA+ cells excluded. HIV-negative, healthy adults without recent acute infections or vaccinations were the donors. Study-wide findings and caveats: Rarefaction showed that sequencing of sorted subsets was incomplete (despite large depth). Memory subsets had estimated richness that was generally smaller than that of naive subsets.

The sequence derives from a young man in good health. Some clones in this sample may be carry-over from other donors' samples. The chain employs TRBV2 and TRBJ1-1, with TRBD1 matching 10 bases. Sequencing was done on a sample of naive CD8+ T cells from PBMCs. CDR3: CASRGRTGGNTEAFF. Written as DNA, the CDR3 is TGTGCCAGCAGGGGCCGGACAGGGGGGAACACTGAAGCTTTCTTT.